A selection of T cell receptor beta chains follows, all from one sample in a study of spatial heterogeneity in lung cancer. One entry per CDR3 protein results from TCRdb running MiXCR on the 5' RACE reads. This repertoire shows under 150,000 distinct CDR3 sequences, 9.5% to 15% found once; its top ten account for approximately 17%. This material consisted of PBMCs, taken at follow-up. The receptor set was obtained from a male donor with early-stage non-small cell lung cancer. Each CDR3 is given with its conserved first and last residue. A D gene is named only where the DNA matches it firmly. Some rows have no size entry. The others give once, few or many, or a class for an expanded clone.

j_gene,v_gene,abundance,d_gene,CDR3nt,CDR3aa
TRBJ2-3,TRBV4-1,many,TRBD2,TGCGCCAGCAGCCAAAGGCGGGGGGCCGAGGATACGCAGTATTTT,CASSQRRGAEDTQYF
TRBJ2-1,TRBV7-9,few,TRBD2,TGTGCCAGCAGCCCACCCGGGGGACTAAATGAGCAGTTCTTC,CASSPPGGLNEQFF
TRBJ2-1,TRBV12-3/TRBV12-4,many,TRBD2,TGTGCCAGCAGTTCGACTAGCGGGGGGGCCCATGAGCAGTTCTTC,CASSSTSGGAHEQFF
TRBJ2-3,TRBV7-9,few,.,TGTGCCAGCAGCTTAAGACTTCCCGGCCGGGATACGCAGTATTTT,CASSLRLPGRDTQYF
TRBJ1-4,TRBV4-3,few,.,TGCGCCAGCAGCCAAAACCACAGGGAAAATAATGAAAAACTGTTTTTT,CASSQNHRENNEKLFF
TRBJ1-2,TRBV4-2,few,.,TGTGCCAGCAGCCAAGAGCGGGACCACACCTTC,CASSQERDHTF
TRBJ2-1,TRBV18,.,TRBD2,TGTGCCAGCTCCAGCGGGGAAACATACAATGAGCAGTTCTTC,CASSSGETYNEQFF
TRBJ1-6,TRBV7-9,.,TRBD1,TGTGCCAGCAGCTCTGGACAGGGAGATTCACCCCTCCACTTT,CASSSGQGDSPLHF
TRBJ2-3,TRBV7-2,.,.,TGTGCCAGCAGAAGGGGGGCCGGTGGGAATACGCAGTATTTT,CASRRGAGGNTQYF
TRBJ2-3,TRBV7-9,.,.,TGTGCCAGCAGCTTAGACGTTAGGGGAGATACGCAGTATTTT,CASSLDVRGDTQYF
TRBJ2-1,TRBV9,many,.,TGTGCCAGCAGCGTAGGACTAAATGAGCAGTTCTTC,CASSVGLNEQFF
TRBJ2-3,TRBV5-6,.,.,TGTGCCAGCAGTTATGAGCCTGGTACGCAGTATTTT,CASSYEPGTQYF
TRBJ1-6,TRBV10-3,.,TRBD1,TGTGCCATCTCCAACAGCGGACAGGGAAATTCACCCCTCCACTTT,CAISNSGQGNSPLHF
TRBJ2-7,TRBV29-1,many,.,TGCAGCGTTGAAGAAAATCGGCAGGGTGGACGGCAGTACTTC,CSVEENRQGGRQYF
TRBJ2-5,TRBV20-1,.,.,TGCAGTCCCTCCTCGACAGAGACAGAGACCCAGTACTTC,CSPSSTETETQYF
TRBJ2-1,TRBV27,.,.,TGTGCCAGCAGTTCCAGGGATGAGCAGTTCTTC,CASSSRDEQFF
TRBJ1-3,TRBV3-1,few,TRBD1,TGTGCCAGCAGCCCAGGGGGAAACTCTGGAAACACCATATATTTT,CASSPGGNSGNTIYF
TRBJ2-7,TRBV29-1,many,.,TGCAGCGTCCTGGACAGCTTCTCCTACGAGCAGTACTTC,CSVLDSFSYEQYF
TRBJ2-1,TRBV29-1,.,.,TGCAGCGTTGACTGGGGACATTCGGCCTACAATGAGCAGTTCTTC,CSVDWGHSAYNEQFF
TRBJ2-7,TRBV3-1,many,.,TGTGCCAGCAGCCAAGCTAGCTACGAGCAGTACTTC,CASSQASYEQYF
TRBJ2-2,TRBV5-1,many,TRBD2,TGCGCCAGCAGCACCGGAGCGGGGACGAACACCGGGGAGCTGTTTTTT,CASSTGAGTNTGELFF
TRBJ2-6,TRBV12-3/TRBV12-4,many,.,TGTGCCAGTTTGGGGACTGGGGCCAACGTCCTGACTTTC,CASLGTGANVLTF
TRBJ2-1,TRBV10-3,many,.,TGTGCCATCAGTTTAGACAGAAACAATGAGCAGTTCTTC,CAISLDRNNEQFF
TRBJ2-5,TRBV10-3,.,.,TGTGCCATCAGCGATCAAGAGACCCAGTACTTC,CAISDQETQYF
TRBJ1-4,TRBV4-1,many,.,TGCGCCAGCAGCCAAGGAATGGCCGGTGAAAAACTGTTTTTT,CASSQGMAGEKLFF
TRBJ2-7,TRBV20-1,.,TRBD1,TGCAGTGCCCTCCCCGGGACAGGGACCTACGAGCAGTACTTC,CSALPGTGTYEQYF
TRBJ1-2,TRBV10-3,many,TRBD1,TGTGCCATCAGTGAGGGGCAGGGGGCCTATGGCTACACCTTC,CAISEGQGAYGYTF
TRBJ2-7,TRBV12-3/TRBV12-4,many,TRBD1,TGTGCCAGCAGTGTATACCGGGACAGGGACCACGAGCAGTACTTC,CASSVYRDRDHEQYF
TRBJ2-3,TRBV29-1,many,.,TGCAGCGTTGCCTCAGATACGCAGTATTTT,CSVASDTQYF
TRBJ1-2,TRBV7-9,few,.,TGTGCCAGCAGCTTAGACAGGACTCATGGCTACACCTTC,CASSLDRTHGYTF
TRBJ2-2,TRBV12-3/TRBV12-4,.,.,TGTGCCAGCTCAAAGACAGGATCGAACACCGGGGAGCTGTTTTTT,CASSKTGSNTGELFF
TRBJ2-2,TRBV4-3,few,.,TGCGCCAGCAGCCCTGTTGGGAGGAGCACCGGGGAGCTGTTTTTT,CASSPVGRSTGELFF
TRBJ1-5,TRBV28,many,.,TGTGCCAGCAGACGACAGGTCAATCAGCCCCAGCATTTT,CASRRQVNQPQHF
TRBJ1-5,TRBV7-2,few,TRBD1,TGTGCCAGCAGCCTAACAGGGGTCAATCAGCCCCAGCATTTT,CASSLTGVNQPQHF
TRBJ1-1,TRBV3-1,many,.,TGTGCCAGCAGCCAATTACAGAGGGCAGCTGAAGCTTTCTTT,CASSQLQRAAEAFF
TRBJ2-7,TRBV20-1,.,TRBD1,TGCAGTGCTAGTCGGGTACAGGGGTACGAGCAGTACTTC,CSASRVQGYEQYF
TRBJ2-7,TRBV3-1,few,.,TGTGCCAGCAGCCCCCCAGGGACCGGCTACGAGCAGTACTTC,CASSPPGTGYEQYF
TRBJ1-4,TRBV14,.,TRBD1,TGTGCCAGCAGCCCCTACCCCGGACAGGGGGGATCTGAAAAACTGTTTTTT,CASSPYPGQGGSEKLFF
TRBJ1-1,TRBV6-5,many,.,TGTGCCAGCAGTTACGGCCGGGGGGGCCGGATGAACACTGAAGCTTTCTTT,CASSYGRGGRMNTEAFF
TRBJ2-7,TRBV5-1,many,.,TGCGCCAGCAGCTTGAGTCGTGAAGAGCAGTACTTC,CASSLSREEQYF
TRBJ2-6,TRBV27,few,.,TGTGCCAGCATCCGGTTTTTGGGTGCTGGGGCCAACGTCCTGACTTTC,CASIRFLGAGANVLTF
TRBJ2-3,TRBV9,.,.,TGTGCCAGCAGCGTAGAGGGGGGCACAGATACGCAGTATTTT,CASSVEGGTDTQYF
TRBJ1-5,TRBV28,many,.,TGTGCCAGCCTACCAGAATTCGGTCAGCCCCAGCATTTT,CASLPEFGQPQHF
TRBJ1-1,TRBV14,many,TRBD1,TGTGCCAGCAGCGGTTACAGGGGACACCGACTTTACACTGAAGCTTTCTTT,CASSGYRGHRLYTEAFF
TRBJ2-1,TRBV7-6,many,TRBD2,TGTGCCAGCAGCTTAGCGGCAGGCGGGGGTGAGCAGTTCTTC,CASSLAAGGGEQFF